These 14 T cell receptor beta chains were all obtained from the same sample, sequenced in a study of shared clonotypes between healthy human individuals. The naive CD8 fraction comprised CD45RO-negative cells positively selected for CCR7 and excluded terminally differentiated effector memory CD45RA+ cells. The method was immunoSEQ multiplex PCR; TCRdb's version includes in-frame clones alone and lacks a portion of them. The profile shows under 2,000,000 clones, approximately 94% of them singletons. Input material: naive CD8+ T cells sorted from blood. These receptor sequences come from a man aged 18-30 years in good health.

The gene calls are TRBV28 and TRBJ1-1; D unresolved. The CDR3 runs 13 residues. Per the germline V gene, CDR1 is MDHEN and CDR2 is SYDVKM. V dropped 8 bases and J dropped 8 bases, with 18 bases sitting between them. CDR3 region: CASQPAIWGEAFF. CDR3 DNA: TGTGCCAGCCAGCCTGCTATCTGGGGAGAAGCTTTCTTT.

Points on this clone: Other DNA sequences of this sample code for an identical CDR3. The V call is TRBV7-9, the J call TRBJ2-7; D not certain. CDR1 and CDR2 from the germline V gene are SEHNR and FQNEAQ (reference sequence). The V and J ends lost 4 bases and 3 bases respectively, with 7 bases between them. The CDR3 is made up of 12 amino acids. CDR3 sequence (DNA): TGTGCCAGCAGCTCCACGGTCTACGAGCAGTACTTC. This codes for CASSSTVYEQYF.

The chain recombines TRBV4-1 with TRBJ2-1, with D unclear. The germline V gene encodes CDR1 MGHRA and CDR2 YSYEKL. Trimming took 2 bases from V and 0 from J, leaving 11 bases between them. The CDR3 contains 16 residues. The CDR3: CASSQRFTDSYNEQFF. DNA of the CDR3: TGCGCCAGCAGCCAACGGTTTACGGACTCCTACAATGAGCAGTTCTTC.

V gene TRBV14 combines with J gene TRBJ2-7; TRBD1 matches at 7 bases. CDR3 length: 14 amino acids. Germline V gives CDR1 SGHDN, CDR2 FVKESK. With 1 base clipped from V and 3 bases from J, the junction kept 3 bases outside the gene matches. The CDR3 region has the DNA TGTGCCAGCAGCCAAGTCCAGGGGGTCTACGAGCAGTACTTC. Translation gives CASSQVQGVYEQYF.

The chain joins TRBV6-1 to TRBJ1-4; 10 nucleotides line up with TRBD1. The germline gives CDR1 MNHNS, CDR2 SASEGT. Trimming cost V 3 bases and J 13 bases; bases outside gene matches: 11. CDR3 length equals 15 residues. CDR3 loop: CASSDAGTGVKGLFF. The DNA of the CDR3 is TGTGCCAGCAGTGATGCCGGGACAGGGGTTAAGGGACTGTTTTTT.

This chain connects TRBV14 to TRBJ1-4; D is perhaps TRBD1 (5 bases). The V and J ends lost 0 bases and 4 bases respectively, with 12 bases between them. The CDR3 totals 16 residues. Germline lookup yields CDR1 SGHDN and CDR2 FVKESK. The CDR3 loop is CASSQDGRGVNEKLFF. CDR3 nucleotides: TGTGCCAGCAGCCAAGATGGGAGGGGTGTTAATGAAAAACTGTTTTTT.

For this clone: Within the sample, other DNA sequences also encode this same CDR3. This chain connects TRBV7-9 to TRBJ2-7, with D possibly matching TRBD1 (5 bases). V lost 2 bases, J lost 3 bases, and 8 bases lay in between. The germline V gene has CDR1 SEHNR and CDR2 FQNEAQ (reference sequence). The CDR3 loop spans 13 amino acids. The CDR3 nucleotides read TGTGCCAGCAGCTTAAGGGGAAGCTACGAGCAGTACTTC. This translates into CASSLRGSYEQYF. The full variable domain, in which reference TRBV7-9 and TRBJ2-7 provide the parts outside the CDR3, is DTGVSQNPRHKITKRGQNVTFRCDPISEHNRLYWYRQTLGQGPEFLTYFQNEAQLEKSRLLSDRFSAERPKGSFSTLEIQRTEQGDSAMYLCASSLRGSYEQYFGPGTRLTVT.

The chain recombines TRBV13 with TRBJ2-1; 10 bases fit TRBD2. J gave up 7 bases and V 6 bases, and 12 bases lay outside the gene matches. This CDR3 spans 16 amino acids. The germline V gene has CDR1 PRHDT and CDR2 FYEKMQ (reference sequence). This CDR3 is CASSSTTSGKWNEQFF. CDR3 bases: TGTGCCAGCAGTTCGACCACTAGCGGGAAATGGAATGAGCAGTTCTTC.

The J gene is TRBJ2-6, the V gene TRBV7-9; D possibly uses TRBD1 or TRBD2 (6 bases each). The CDR3 consists of 18 residues. Germline V CDR1 and CDR2: SEHNR, FQNEAQ (reference sequence). V was shortened by 5 bases and J by 1 base, with 18 bases between the two germline ends. The CDR3 is CASSKTGGAVSGANVLTF. In nucleotides, the CDR3 is TGTGCCAGCAGCAAAACCGGGGGCGCGGTATCTGGGGCCAACGTCCTGACTTTC.

The chain recombines TRBV7-8 with TRBJ2-1; D gene uncertain. The CDR3 spans 18 residues. Germline values: CDR1 SGHVS, CDR2 FQNEAQ. The V end was cut by 0 bases, the J end by 4 bases, with 19 bases between. CDR3 sequence reads: CASSLAFGENEAYNEQFF. Here the CDR3 DNA reads TGTGCCAGCAGCTTAGCGTTCGGCGAGAATGAAGCGTACAATGAGCAGTTCTTC.

This clone was seen a single time. The chain joins TRBV4-3 to TRBJ2-3; the match to TRBD1 covers 9 bases. The J segment lost 1 base and the V segment lost 3 bases, leaving 2 bases of the junction unmatched. The CDR3 totals 15 residues. From germline, CDR1 is LGHNA and CDR2 YSLEER. DNA for the CDR3: TGCGCCAGCAGCCAGCGACAGGGGGGCACAGATACGCAGTATTTT. This sequence encodes CASSQRQGGTDTQYF.

This clone was seen a single time. The V call is TRBV4-1, the J call TRBJ2-1; 10 nucleotides match TRBD2. V lost 3 bases to trimming and J lost 9 bases; unmatched junction nucleotides: 14. The CDR3 runs to 17 residues. In germline, CDR1 is MGHRA, CDR2 YSYEKL. The CDR3 reads CASSQEGAGGPITEQFF. CDR3 nucleotide sequence: TGCGCCAGCAGCCAGGAGGGAGCGGGAGGGCCCATCACTGAGCAGTTCTTC.

The J gene is TRBJ2-1, the V gene TRBV28; 7 bases align to TRBD2. From germline, CDR1 is MDHEN and CDR2 SYDVKM. The CDR3 has 15 amino acids. The CDR3 loop is CSSGESVGGYNEQFF. CDR3 in DNA: TGTTCGAGCGGGGAATCCGTCGGGGGCTACAATGAGCAGTTCTTC.

V and J are TRBV27 and TRBJ1-1; D call uncertain. Germline-derived CDR1 and CDR2 are MNHEY and SMNVEV (reference sequence). Trimming took 5 bases from V and 4 from J, leaving 14 bases between them. This CDR3 has 14 amino acids. The CDR3 sequence is CASSPWGEGTEAFF. The CDR3 nucleotides are TGTGCCAGCAGTCCCTGGGGAGAAGGCACTGAAGCTTTCTTT.